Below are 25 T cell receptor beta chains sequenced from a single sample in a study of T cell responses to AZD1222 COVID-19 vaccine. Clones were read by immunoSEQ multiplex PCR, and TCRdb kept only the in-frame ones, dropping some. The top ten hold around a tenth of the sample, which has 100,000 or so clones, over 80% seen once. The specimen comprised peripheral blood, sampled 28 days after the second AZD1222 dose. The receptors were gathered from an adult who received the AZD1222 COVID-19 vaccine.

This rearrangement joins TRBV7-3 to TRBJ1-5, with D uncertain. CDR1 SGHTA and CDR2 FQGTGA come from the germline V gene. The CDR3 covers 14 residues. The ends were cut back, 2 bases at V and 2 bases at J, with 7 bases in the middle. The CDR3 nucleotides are TGTGCCAGCAGCTTATCCCCGGGCAATCAGCCCCAGCATTTT. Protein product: CASSLSPGNQPQHF.

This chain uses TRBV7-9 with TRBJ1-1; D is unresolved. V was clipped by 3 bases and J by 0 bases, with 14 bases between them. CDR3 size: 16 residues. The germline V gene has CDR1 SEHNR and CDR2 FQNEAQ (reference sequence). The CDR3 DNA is TGTGCCAGCAGCTTTGACGGCGCCCTCATGAACACTGAAGCTTTCTTT. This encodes CASSFDGALMNTEAFF. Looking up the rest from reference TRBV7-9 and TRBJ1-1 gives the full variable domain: DTGVSQNPRHKITKRGQNVTFRCDPISEHNRLYWYRQTLGQGPEFLTYFQNEAQLEKSRLLSDRFSAERPKGSFSTLEIQRTEQGDSAMYLCASSFDGALMNTEAFFGQGTRLTVV.

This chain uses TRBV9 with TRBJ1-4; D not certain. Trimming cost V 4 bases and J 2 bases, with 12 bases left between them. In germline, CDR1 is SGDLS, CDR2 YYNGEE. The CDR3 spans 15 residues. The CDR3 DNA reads TGTGCCAGCAGCCCCGGAGGGAGGACTAATGAAAAACTGTTTTTT. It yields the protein CASSPGGRTNEKLFF.

The CDR3 DNA is TGTGCCAGCAGCTTGAACTACGAGCAGTACTTC. This translates into CASSLNYEQYF. The chain carries TRBV11-2 and TRBJ2-7; D call uncertain. Germline V CDR1 and CDR2: SGHAT, FQNNGV. This CDR3 spans 11 amino acids. V was pared by 3 bases and J by 3 bases, with 3 bases between.

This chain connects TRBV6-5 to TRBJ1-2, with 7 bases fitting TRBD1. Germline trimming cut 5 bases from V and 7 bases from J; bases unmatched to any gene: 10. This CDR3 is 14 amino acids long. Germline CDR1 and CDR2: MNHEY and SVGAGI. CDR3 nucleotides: TGTGCCAGCAGTCCCGACAGGGTGGTAGGTGGCTACACCTTC. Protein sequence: CASSPDRVVGGYTF.

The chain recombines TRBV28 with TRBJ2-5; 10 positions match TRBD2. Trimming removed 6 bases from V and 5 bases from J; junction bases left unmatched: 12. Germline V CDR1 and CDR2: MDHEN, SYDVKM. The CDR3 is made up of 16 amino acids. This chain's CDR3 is CASRHAGTSAWETQYF. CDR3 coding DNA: TGTGCCAGCAGGCATGCTGGGACTAGCGCATGGGAGACCCAGTACTTC.

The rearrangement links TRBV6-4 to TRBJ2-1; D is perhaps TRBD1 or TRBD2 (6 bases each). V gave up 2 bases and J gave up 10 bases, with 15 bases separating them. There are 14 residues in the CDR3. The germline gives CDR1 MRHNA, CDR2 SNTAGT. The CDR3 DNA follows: TGTGCCAGCAGTGACGAAGGAGGGGGAGGCGAGCAGTTCTTC. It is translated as CASSDEGGGGEQFF.

The CDR3 bases are TGTGCCAGCAATTTGGACAGCGTCTCTGGAAACACCATATATTTT. It translates to CASNLDSVSGNTIYF. The chain has TRBV2 and TRBJ1-3, with D tentatively TRBD1 (6 bases). CDR1 and CDR2 (germline): SNHLY, FYNNEI. Between the trimmed V and J ends, which lost 7 bases and 0 bases, there was a span of 13 bases. The CDR3 is 15 residues long.

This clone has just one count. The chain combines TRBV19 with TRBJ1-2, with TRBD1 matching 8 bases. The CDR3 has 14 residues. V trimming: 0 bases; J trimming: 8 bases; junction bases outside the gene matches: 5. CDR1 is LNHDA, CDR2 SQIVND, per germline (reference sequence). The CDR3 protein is CASSIEAQGGGYTF. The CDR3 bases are TGTGCCAGTAGTATAGAAGCACAGGGGGGCGGCTACACCTTC.

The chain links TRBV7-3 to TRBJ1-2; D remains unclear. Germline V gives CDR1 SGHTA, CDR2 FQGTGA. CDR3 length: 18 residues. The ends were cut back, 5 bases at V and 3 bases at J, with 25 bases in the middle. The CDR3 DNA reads TGTGCCAGCAGCCCGGCAGGTAAGGAGGGCGGTCGCGACTATGGCTACACCTTC. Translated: CASSPAGKEGGRDYGYTF. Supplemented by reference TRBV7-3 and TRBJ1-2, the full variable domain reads GAGVSQTPSNKVTEKGKYVELRCDPISGHTALYWYRQSLGQGPEFLIYFQGTGAADDSGLPNDRFFAVRPEGSVSTLKIQRTERGDSAVYLCASSPAGKEGGRDYGYTFGSGTRLTVV.

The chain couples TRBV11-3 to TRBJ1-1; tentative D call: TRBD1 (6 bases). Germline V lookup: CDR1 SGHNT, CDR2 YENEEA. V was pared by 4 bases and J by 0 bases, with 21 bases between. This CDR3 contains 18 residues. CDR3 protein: CASSSGIGTGLLNTEAFF. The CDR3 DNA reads TGTGCCAGCAGCTCCGGAATCGGTACAGGGCTCCTGAACACTGAAGCTTTCTTT.

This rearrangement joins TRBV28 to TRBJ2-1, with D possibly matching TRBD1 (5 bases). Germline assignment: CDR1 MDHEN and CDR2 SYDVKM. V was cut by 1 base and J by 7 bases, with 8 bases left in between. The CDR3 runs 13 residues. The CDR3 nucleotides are TGTGCCAGCAGTTTATCCCCAGGGAATGAGCAGTTCTTC. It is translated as CASSLSPGNEQFF.

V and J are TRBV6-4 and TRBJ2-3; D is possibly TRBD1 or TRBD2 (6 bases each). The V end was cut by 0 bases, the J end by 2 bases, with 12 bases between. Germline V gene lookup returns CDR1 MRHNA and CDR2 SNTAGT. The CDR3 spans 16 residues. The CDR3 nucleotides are TGTGCCAGCAGTGACTCGATATCGGGGGCCACAGATACGCAGTATTTT. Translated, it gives CASSDSISGATDTQYF.

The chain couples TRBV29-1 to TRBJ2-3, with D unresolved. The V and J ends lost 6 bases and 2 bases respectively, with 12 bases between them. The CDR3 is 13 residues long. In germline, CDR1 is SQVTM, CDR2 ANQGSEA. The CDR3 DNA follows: TGCAGCGTGTCGACTGGAGACACAGATACGCAGTATTTT. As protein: CSVSTGDTDTQYF.

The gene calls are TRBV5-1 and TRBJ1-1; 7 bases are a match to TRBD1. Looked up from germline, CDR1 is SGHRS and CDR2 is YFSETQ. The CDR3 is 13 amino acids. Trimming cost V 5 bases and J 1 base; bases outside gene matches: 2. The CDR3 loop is CASRQGWNTEAFF. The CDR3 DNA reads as TGCGCCAGCAGACAGGGGTGGAACACTGAAGCTTTCTTT.

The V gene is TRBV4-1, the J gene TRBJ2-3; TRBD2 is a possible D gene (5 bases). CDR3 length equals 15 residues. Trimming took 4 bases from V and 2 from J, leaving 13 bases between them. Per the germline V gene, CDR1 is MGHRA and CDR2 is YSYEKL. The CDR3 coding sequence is TGCGCCAGCAGCCCGTTCGGAGGCACCACAGATACGCAGTATTTT. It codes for CASSPFGGTTDTQYF.

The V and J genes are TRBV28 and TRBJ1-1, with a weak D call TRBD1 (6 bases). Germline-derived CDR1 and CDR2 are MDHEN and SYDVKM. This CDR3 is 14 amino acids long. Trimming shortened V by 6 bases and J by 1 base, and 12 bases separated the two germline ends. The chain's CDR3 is CASSQGGRNTEAFF. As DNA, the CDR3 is TGTGCCAGCAGCCAAGGGGGAAGGAACACTGAAGCTTTCTTT.

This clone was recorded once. In nucleotides, the CDR3 is TGTGCCAGCAGCTCGGGGGGTGTCCGCTACGAGCAGTACTTC. This codes for CASSSGGVRYEQYF. V gene TRBV7-2 combines with J gene TRBJ2-7; TRBD2 matches at 7 bases. This CDR3 contains 14 residues. The J segment lost 3 bases and the V segment lost 4 bases, leaving 6 bases of the junction unmatched. From germline, CDR1 is SGHTA and CDR2 FQGNSA.

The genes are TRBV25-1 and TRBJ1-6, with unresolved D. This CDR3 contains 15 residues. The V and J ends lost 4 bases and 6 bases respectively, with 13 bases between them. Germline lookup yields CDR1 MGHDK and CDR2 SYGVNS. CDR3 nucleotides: TGTGCCAGCAGTGGGGCAGGAAGTATTAATTCACCCCTCCACTTT. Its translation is CASSGAGSINSPLHF.

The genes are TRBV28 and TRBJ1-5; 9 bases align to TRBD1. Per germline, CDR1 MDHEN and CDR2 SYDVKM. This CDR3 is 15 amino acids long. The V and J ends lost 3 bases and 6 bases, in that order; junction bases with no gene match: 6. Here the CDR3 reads CASSFPGTGFQPQHF. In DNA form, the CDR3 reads TGTGCCAGCAGTTTCCCCGGGACAGGGTTTCAGCCCCAGCATTTT.

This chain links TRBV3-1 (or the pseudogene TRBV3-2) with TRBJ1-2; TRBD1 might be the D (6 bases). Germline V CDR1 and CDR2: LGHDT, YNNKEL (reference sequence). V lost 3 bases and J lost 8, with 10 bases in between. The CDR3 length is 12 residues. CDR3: CASSHGTTGYTF. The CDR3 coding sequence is TGTGCCAGCAGCCATGGGACAACGGGCTACACCTTC.

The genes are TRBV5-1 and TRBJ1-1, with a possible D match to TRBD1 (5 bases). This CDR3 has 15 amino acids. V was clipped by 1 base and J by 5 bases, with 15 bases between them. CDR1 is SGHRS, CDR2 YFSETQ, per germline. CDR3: CASSLFGGRETEAFF. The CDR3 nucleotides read TGCGCCAGCAGCTTGTTTGGGGGAAGGGAAACTGAAGCTTTCTTT.

The CDR3 DNA reads as TGTGCCAGCAGCGTACAGGGACTTCACACTGAAGCTTTCTTT. It specifies CASSVQGLHTEAFF. The chain uses TRBV9 and TRBJ1-1; tentative D call: TRBD1 (5 bases). The V end lost 1 base, the J end lost 3 bases, and 10 bases lay between the germline ends. Germline CDR1 and CDR2: SGDLS and YYNGEE. The CDR3 has 14 amino acids. Complete variable domain (other parts from reference TRBV9 and TRBJ1-1): DSGVTQTPKHLITATGQRVTLRCSPRSGDLSVYWYQQSLDQGLQFLIQYYNGEERAKGNILERFSAQQFPDLHSELNLSSLELGDSALYFCASSVQGLHTEAFFGQGTRLTVV.

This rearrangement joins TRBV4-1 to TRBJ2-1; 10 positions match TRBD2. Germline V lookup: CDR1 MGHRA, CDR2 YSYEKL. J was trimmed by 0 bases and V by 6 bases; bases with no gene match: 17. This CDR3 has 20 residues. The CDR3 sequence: CASSGQGLAGGPSSYNEQFF. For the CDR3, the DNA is TGCGCCAGCAGTGGACAGGGATTAGCGGGGGGCCCAAGCTCCTACAATGAGCAGTTCTTC.

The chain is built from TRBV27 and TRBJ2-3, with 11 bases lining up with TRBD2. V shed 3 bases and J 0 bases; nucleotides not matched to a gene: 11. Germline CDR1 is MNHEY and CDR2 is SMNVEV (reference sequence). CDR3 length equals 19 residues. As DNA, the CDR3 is TGTGCCAGCAGTTTGGGTTGGGGGACTAGCGGATTCAGCACAGATACGCAGTATTTT. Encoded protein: CASSLGWGTSGFSTDTQYF.